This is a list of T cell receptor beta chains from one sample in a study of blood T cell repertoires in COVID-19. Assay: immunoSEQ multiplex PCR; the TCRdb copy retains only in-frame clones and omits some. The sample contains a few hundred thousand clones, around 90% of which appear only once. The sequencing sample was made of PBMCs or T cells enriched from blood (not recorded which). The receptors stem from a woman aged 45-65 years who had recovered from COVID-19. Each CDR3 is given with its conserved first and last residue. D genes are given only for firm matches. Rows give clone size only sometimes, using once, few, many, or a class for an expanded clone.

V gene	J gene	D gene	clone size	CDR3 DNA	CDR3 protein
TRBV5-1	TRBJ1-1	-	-	TGCGCCAGCAGCTTGGCCGACAGGACGAACACTGAAGCTTTCTTT	CASSLADRTNTEAFF
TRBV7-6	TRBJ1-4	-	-	TGTGCCAGCAGCCCCAAGCCTTATGTGCGCAGGGAAGCAACTAATGAAAAACTGTTTTTT	CASSPKPYVRREATNEKLFF
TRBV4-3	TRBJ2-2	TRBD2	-	TGCGCCAGCAGCCGGAGTACTAGCGGGAGTGGGGGGGAGCTGTTTTTT	CASSRSTSGSGGELFF
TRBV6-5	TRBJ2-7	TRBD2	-	TGTGCCAGCACGGGAGGGCCCTACGAGCAGTACTTC	CASTGGPYEQYF
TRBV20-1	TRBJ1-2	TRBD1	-	TGCAGTGCTCACAGGGGTTATGGCTACACCTTC	CSAHRGYGYTF
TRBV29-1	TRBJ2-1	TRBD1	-	TGCAGCCTAGACAGGGTAGGTTACAATGAGCAGTTCTTC	CSLDRVGYNEQFF
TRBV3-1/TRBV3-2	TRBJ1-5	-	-	TGTGCCAGCAGCCCCACTGGCAGGGCGGATCAGCCCCAGCATTTT	CASSPTGRADQPQHF
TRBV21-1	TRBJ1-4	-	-	TGTGCCAGCAGTAAATCGCCAGGGGGCAAAGAAAAACTGTTTTTT	CASSKSPGGKEKLFF
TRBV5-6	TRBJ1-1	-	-	TGTGCCAGCAGCTTGCGGACTGCTAACACTGAAGCTTTCTTT	CASSLRTANTEAFF
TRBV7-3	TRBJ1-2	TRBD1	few	TGTGCCAGCCGGGCAAATACAGGGGGCGCCCACACCTTC	CASRANTGGAHTF
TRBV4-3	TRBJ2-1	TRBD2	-	TGCGCCAGCAGCAATCGATCGGCTAGCGGGAGTTACAATGAGCAGTTCTTC	CASSNRSASGSYNEQFF
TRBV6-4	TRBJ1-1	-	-	TGTGCCAGCAGCTCGGACAGCTTGAACACTGAAGCTTTCTTT	CASSSDSLNTEAFF
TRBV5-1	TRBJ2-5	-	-	TGCGCCAGCAGCTTGGCAGGGGAAGTTGTCCGAGAGACCCAGTACTTC	CASSLAGEVVRETQYF
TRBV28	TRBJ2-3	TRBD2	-	TGTGCCAGCGCCCTGCGGGGGGGGAGCACAGATACGCAGTATTTT	CASALRGGSTDTQYF
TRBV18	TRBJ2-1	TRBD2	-	TGTGCCAGCTCACCCGGACTAGCGGTGGACAATGAGCAGTTCTTC	CASSPGLAVDNEQFF
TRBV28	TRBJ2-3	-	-	TGTGCCAGCAGTTTGGAGGGAGATACGCAGTATTTT	CASSLEGDTQYF
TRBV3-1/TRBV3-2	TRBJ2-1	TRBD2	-	TGTGCCAGCAGCAAAGTGGGACTACACTACAATGAGCAGTTCTTC	CASSKVGLHYNEQFF
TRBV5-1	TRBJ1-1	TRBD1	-	TGCGCCAGCAGCTCTGGGACAGAGAACACTGAAGCTTTCTTT	CASSSGTENTEAFF
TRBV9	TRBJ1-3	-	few	TGTGCCAGCAGCGTATCTATAGCTGGAAACACCATATATTTT	CASSVSIAGNTIYF
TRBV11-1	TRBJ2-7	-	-	TGTGCCAGCAGCTTAGGACTCCGGGGGGCCGCCTACGAGCAGTACTTC	CASSLGLRGAAYEQYF
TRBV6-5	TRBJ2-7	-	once	TGTGCCAGCAGTTTTCAGGGTCTATTGGACGAGCAGTACTTC	CASSFQGLLDEQYF
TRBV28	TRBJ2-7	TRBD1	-	TGTGCCAGCAGTTTAAGGACAGGGCGACAGTACTTC	CASSLRTGRQYF